The rows below give T cell receptor beta chains drawn from one sample of a study of cytomegalovirus exposure and HLA in healthy donors. Clones were read by immunoSEQ multiplex PCR, and TCRdb kept only the in-frame ones, dropping some. The table records about 120,000 clones, about 75% of them present only once. Sequenced: PBMCs. These receptor sequences come from a woman aged 40 to 49 in good health and CMV-seropositive. Each CDR3 is given with its conserved first and last residue. A D gene is named only where the DNA matches it firmly. For some rows the clone size is stated as once, few or many, or as a class when expanded; others skip it.

j_call: TRBJ1-5; v_call: TRBV30; clone_size: .; d_call: .; cdr3_aa: CAWSVGRGGEPQHF; cdr3_nt: TGTGCCTGGAGTGTTGGGAGGGGGGGCGAGCCCCAGCATTTT
j_call: TRBJ2-1; v_call: TRBV7-7; clone_size: .; d_call: TRBD2; cdr3_aa: CASSSGLAGMNEQFF; cdr3_nt: TGTGCTAGCAGCTCCGGACTAGCGGGAATGAATGAGCAGTTCTTC
j_call: TRBJ2-1; v_call: TRBV25-1; clone_size: .; d_call: .; cdr3_aa: CASSSVGGNEQFF; cdr3_nt: TGTGCCAGCAGCTCCGTCGGGGGTAATGAGCAGTTCTTC
j_call: TRBJ2-7; v_call: TRBV2; clone_size: .; d_call: TRBD1; cdr3_aa: CASRTQGVSYEQYF; cdr3_nt: TGTGCCAGCAGGACACAGGGGGTTTCATACGAGCAGTACTTC
j_call: TRBJ1-1; v_call: TRBV15; clone_size: .; d_call: .; cdr3_aa: CATSRDNGATEAFF; cdr3_nt: TGTGCCACCAGCAGGGATAATGGGGCCACTGAAGCTTTCTTT
j_call: TRBJ1-2; v_call: TRBV28; clone_size: .; d_call: .; cdr3_aa: CASSSLDKTRNGYTF; cdr3_nt: TGTGCCAGCAGTTCCCTGGACAAGACCAGGAATGGCTACACCTTC
j_call: TRBJ1-4; v_call: TRBV30; clone_size: .; d_call: .; cdr3_aa: CAWSSGNNEKLFF; cdr3_nt: TGTGCCTGGAGTTCGGGGAATAATGAAAAACTGTTTTTT
j_call: TRBJ1-2; v_call: TRBV6-5; clone_size: .; d_call: .; cdr3_aa: CASSYSFKPEVGYTF; cdr3_nt: TGTGCCAGCAGTTACTCCTTCAAACCTGAGGTTGGCTACACCTTC
j_call: TRBJ2-1; v_call: TRBV4-3; clone_size: once; d_call: TRBD2; cdr3_aa: CASSQDLTSGGNEQFF; cdr3_nt: TGCGCCAGCAGCCAAGATCTGACTAGCGGGGGCAATGAGCAGTTCTTC
j_call: TRBJ1-1; v_call: TRBV7-9; clone_size: .; d_call: .; cdr3_aa: CASSLPTVMNTEAFF; cdr3_nt: TGTGCCAGCAGCTTACCGACAGTCATGAACACTGAAGCTTTCTTT
j_call: TRBJ1-2; v_call: TRBV28; clone_size: .; d_call: .; cdr3_aa: CASSSESGTTIYGYTF; cdr3_nt: TGTGCCAGCAGTTCGGAATCCGGGACAACTATCTATGGCTACACCTTC
j_call: TRBJ2-7; v_call: TRBV13; clone_size: .; d_call: TRBD2; cdr3_aa: CASSLILAGERAYEQYF; cdr3_nt: TGTGCCAGCAGCTTAATCCTAGCGGGGGAGAGAGCCTACGAGCAGTACTTC
j_call: TRBJ2-7; v_call: TRBV27; clone_size: .; d_call: .; cdr3_aa: CASSLVRGSYEQYF; cdr3_nt: TGTGCCAGCAGTCTGGTCAGGGGCTCCTACGAGCAGTACTTC
j_call: TRBJ1-2; v_call: TRBV29-1; clone_size: .; d_call: .; cdr3_aa: CSVTLGYGYTF; cdr3_nt: TGCAGCGTGACTTTGGGCTATGGCTACACCTTC
j_call: TRBJ2-1; v_call: TRBV10-3; clone_size: .; d_call: .; cdr3_aa: CAISDGAPYNEQFF; cdr3_nt: TGTGCCATCAGTGATGGGGCCCCCTACAATGAGCAGTTCTTC
j_call: TRBJ2-1; v_call: TRBV9; clone_size: few; d_call: .; cdr3_aa: CASSGVGDNIYNEQFF; cdr3_nt: TGTGCCAGCAGCGGAGTCGGGGATAATATCTACAATGAGCAGTTCTTC
j_call: TRBJ1-2; v_call: TRBV2; clone_size: .; d_call: .; cdr3_aa: CAREPGVGYGYTF; cdr3_nt: TGTGCCAGAGAACCAGGGGTTGGGTATGGCTACACCTTC
j_call: TRBJ1-2; v_call: TRBV28; clone_size: .; d_call: .; cdr3_aa: CASSLEEFNYGYTF; cdr3_nt: TGTGCCAGCAGTTTGGAGGAATTCAACTATGGCTACACCTTC
j_call: TRBJ2-7; v_call: TRBV4-1; clone_size: .; d_call: .; cdr3_aa: CASSHHYRSYEQYF; cdr3_nt: TGCGCCAGCAGCCACCACTACAGGAGCTACGAGCAGTACTTC
j_call: TRBJ1-1; v_call: TRBV10-3; clone_size: .; d_call: .; cdr3_aa: CATSGVGDTEAFF; cdr3_nt: TGTGCCACCAGTGGGGTAGGGGACACTGAAGCTTTCTTT
j_call: TRBJ2-5; v_call: TRBV7-2; clone_size: .; d_call: TRBD1; cdr3_aa: CASSPDRVRETQYF; cdr3_nt: TGTGCCAGCAGCCCGGACAGGGTCCGAGAGACCCAGTACTTC
j_call: TRBJ1-5; v_call: TRBV19; clone_size: .; d_call: TRBD1; cdr3_aa: CATSDRGNQPQHF; cdr3_nt: TGTGCCACCTCGGACAGGGGAAATCAGCCCCAGCATTTT
j_call: TRBJ2-3; v_call: TRBV9; clone_size: .; d_call: TRBD2; cdr3_aa: CASSFRGSSGVVGDTQYF; cdr3_nt: TGTGCCAGCAGCTTCCGGGGGTCTAGCGGGGTTGTGGGAGATACGCAGTATTTT
j_call: TRBJ2-7; v_call: TRBV7-2; clone_size: .; d_call: .; cdr3_aa: CASSLLFGAYEQYF; cdr3_nt: TGTGCCAGCAGCTTACTGTTCGGGGCCTACGAGCAGTACTTC
j_call: TRBJ2-3; v_call: TRBV4-3; clone_size: .; d_call: .; cdr3_aa: CASSLRSTDTQYF; cdr3_nt: TGCGCCAGCAGCCTCAGGAGCACAGATACGCAGTATTTT
j_call: TRBJ1-1; v_call: TRBV7-9; clone_size: .; d_call: .; cdr3_aa: CASSLTDSEAFF; cdr3_nt: TGTGCCAGCAGCTTAACGGACAGTGAAGCTTTCTTT
j_call: TRBJ1-2; v_call: TRBV5-4; clone_size: once; d_call: TRBD1; cdr3_aa: CASSQPPGQGLSNYGYTF; cdr3_nt: TGTGCCAGCAGCCAGCCGCCGGGACAGGGATTAAGCAACTATGGCTACACCTTC
j_call: TRBJ2-3; v_call: TRBV19; clone_size: .; d_call: TRBD1; cdr3_aa: CASSIAGGPSTDTQYF; cdr3_nt: TGTGCCAGTAGTATAGCAGGGGGCCCTAGCACAGATACGCAGTATTTT
j_call: TRBJ2-1; v_call: TRBV29-1; clone_size: .; d_call: TRBD2; cdr3_aa: CSGKLAGGPSYEQFF; cdr3_nt: TGCAGCGGTAAACTAGCGGGAGGGCCTTCGTATGAGCAGTTCTTC
j_call: TRBJ1-4; v_call: TRBV13; clone_size: few; d_call: .; cdr3_aa: CASSTAGGFAFF; cdr3_nt: TGTGCCAGCAGCACGGCGGGGGGTTTCGCGTTTTTT
j_call: TRBJ1-1; v_call: TRBV12-5; clone_size: .; d_call: .; cdr3_aa: CASGFFGPAEAFF; cdr3_nt: TGTGCTAGTGGTTTTTTTGGGCCTGCTGAAGCTTTCTTT
j_call: TRBJ2-1; v_call: TRBV27; clone_size: .; d_call: TRBD2; cdr3_aa: CASSLLGTSGTHEQFF; cdr3_nt: TGTGCCAGCAGTTTACTGGGGACTAGCGGTACACATGAGCAGTTCTTC
j_call: TRBJ2-2; v_call: TRBV5-1; clone_size: .; d_call: TRBD2; cdr3_aa: CASSLSLAGVSGELFF; cdr3_nt: TGCGCCAGCAGCTTGTCACTAGCGGGGGTGTCCGGGGAGCTGTTTTTT
j_call: TRBJ1-5; v_call: TRBV2; clone_size: .; d_call: .; cdr3_aa: CASQLGQAGNQPQHF; cdr3_nt: TGTGCCAGCCAGTTGGGTCAGGCAGGCAATCAGCCCCAGCATTTT
j_call: TRBJ1-3; v_call: TRBV6-5; clone_size: .; d_call: .; cdr3_aa: CASYSGNTIYF; cdr3_nt: TGTGCCAGCTACTCTGGAAACACCATATATTTT
j_call: TRBJ2-3; v_call: TRBV9; clone_size: .; d_call: TRBD1; cdr3_aa: CASSKRTGQADTQYF; cdr3_nt: TGTGCCAGCAGCAAACGGACAGGGCAAGCAGATACGCAGTATTTT
j_call: TRBJ2-5; v_call: TRBV5-1; clone_size: .; d_call: TRBD1; cdr3_aa: CASSVGTARQQETQYF; cdr3_nt: TGCGCCAGCAGCGTGGGGACAGCGAGACAACAAGAGACCCAGTACTTC
j_call: TRBJ2-7; v_call: TRBV5-1; clone_size: many; d_call: .; cdr3_aa: CASSLDPGGSYEQYF; cdr3_nt: TGCGCCAGCAGCTTGGATCCAGGGGGGTCCTACGAGCAGTACTTC